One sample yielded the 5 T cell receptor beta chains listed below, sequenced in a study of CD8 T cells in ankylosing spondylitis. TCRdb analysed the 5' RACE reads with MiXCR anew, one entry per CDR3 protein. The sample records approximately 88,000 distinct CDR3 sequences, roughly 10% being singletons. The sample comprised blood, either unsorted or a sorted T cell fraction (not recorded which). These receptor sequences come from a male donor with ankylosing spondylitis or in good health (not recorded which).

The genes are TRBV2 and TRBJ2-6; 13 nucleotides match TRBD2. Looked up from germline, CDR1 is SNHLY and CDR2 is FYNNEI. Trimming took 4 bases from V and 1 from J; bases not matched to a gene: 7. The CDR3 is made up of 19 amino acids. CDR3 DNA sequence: TGTGCCAGCAGTGCGACTAGCGGGGGGCCCCTTTCTGGGGCCAACGTCCTGACTTTC. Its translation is CASSATSGGPLSGANVLTF. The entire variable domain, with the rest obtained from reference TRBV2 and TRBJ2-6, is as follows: EPEVTQTPSHQVTQMGQEVILRCVPISNHLYFYWYRQILGQKVEFLVSFYNNEISEKSEIFDDQFSVERPDGSNFTLKIRSTKLEDSAMYFCASSATSGGPLSGANVLTFGAGSRLTVL.

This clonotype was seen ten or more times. The CDR3 sequence: CSARAESFNQPQHF. The CDR3 nucleotides read TGCAGTGCTAGAGCTGAAAGTTTTAATCAGCCCCAGCATTTT. This rearrangement joins TRBV20-1 to TRBJ1-5; no definite D call. The CDR3 runs to 14 residues. V lost 1 base to trimming and J lost 4 bases, with 11 bases between them. Germline loops: CDR1 DFQATT, CDR2 SNEGSKA (reference sequence).

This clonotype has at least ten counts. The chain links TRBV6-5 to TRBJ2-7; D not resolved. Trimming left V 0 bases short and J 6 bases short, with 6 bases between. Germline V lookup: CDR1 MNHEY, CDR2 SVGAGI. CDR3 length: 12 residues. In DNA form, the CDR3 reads TGTGCCAGCAGTTACTCGATTTCCGAGCAGTACTTC. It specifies CASSYSISEQYF.

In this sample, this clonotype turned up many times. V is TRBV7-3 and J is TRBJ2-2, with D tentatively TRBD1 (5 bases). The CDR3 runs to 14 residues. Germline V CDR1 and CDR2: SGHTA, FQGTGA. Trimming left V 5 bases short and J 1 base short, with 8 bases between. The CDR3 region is CASSPQGNTGELFF. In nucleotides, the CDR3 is TGTGCCAGCAGCCCCCAGGGGAACACCGGGGAGCTGTTTTTT. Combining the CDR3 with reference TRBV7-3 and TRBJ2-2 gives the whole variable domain GAGVSQTPSNKVTEKGKYVELRCDPISGHTALYWYRQSLGQGPEFLIYFQGTGAADDSGLPNDRFFAVRPEGSVSTLKIQRTERGDSAVYLCASSPQGNTGELFFGEGSRLTVL.

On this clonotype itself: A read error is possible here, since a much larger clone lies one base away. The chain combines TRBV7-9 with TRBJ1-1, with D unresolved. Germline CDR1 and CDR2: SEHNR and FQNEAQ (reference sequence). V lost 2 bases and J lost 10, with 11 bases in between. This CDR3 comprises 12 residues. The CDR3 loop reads CASSLSAAAAFF. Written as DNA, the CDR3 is TGTGCCAGCAGCTTATCGGCAGCTGCAGCTTTCTTT.